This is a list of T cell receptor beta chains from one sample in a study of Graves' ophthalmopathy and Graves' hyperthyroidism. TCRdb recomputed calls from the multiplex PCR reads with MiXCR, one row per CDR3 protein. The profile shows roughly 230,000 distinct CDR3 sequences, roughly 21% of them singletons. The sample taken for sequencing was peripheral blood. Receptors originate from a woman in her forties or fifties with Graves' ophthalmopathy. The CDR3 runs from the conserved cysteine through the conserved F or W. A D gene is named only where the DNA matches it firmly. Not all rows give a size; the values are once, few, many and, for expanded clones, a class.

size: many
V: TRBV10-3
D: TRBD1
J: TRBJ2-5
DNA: TGTGCCATCAGTGACTCAGGGGGCGGAGAGACCCAGTACTTC
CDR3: CAISDSGGGETQYF

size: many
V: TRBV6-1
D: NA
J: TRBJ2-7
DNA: TGTGCCAGCAGTCGGGAGCTCTACGAGCAGTACTTC
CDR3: CASSRELYEQYF

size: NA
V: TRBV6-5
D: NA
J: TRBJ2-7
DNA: TGTGCCAGCAGTTTCCCGGGATACCCCTACGAGCAGTACTTC
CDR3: CASSFPGYPYEQYF

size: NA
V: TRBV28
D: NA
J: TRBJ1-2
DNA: TGTGCCAGCGCGCGGGACGCCTCTGGCTACACCTTC
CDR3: CASARDASGYTF

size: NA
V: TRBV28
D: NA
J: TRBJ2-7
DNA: TGTGCCAGCAGTTTATTAGGTGAACCGGATCCCCTTTACGAGCAGTACTTC
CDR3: CASSLLGEPDPLYEQYF

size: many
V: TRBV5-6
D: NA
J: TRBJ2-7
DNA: TGTGCCAGCAGCTTGAATGGCGACTCCCGCTACGAGCAGTACTTC
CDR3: CASSLNGDSRYEQYF

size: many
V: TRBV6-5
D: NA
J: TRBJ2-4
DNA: TGTGCCAGCAGTCCCAGGGGTGGGGGTGGGAACATTCAGTACTTC
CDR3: CASSPRGGGGNIQYF

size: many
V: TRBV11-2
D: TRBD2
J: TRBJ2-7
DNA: TGTGCCAGCAGCAAACTAGCGGTCCTGTACGAGCAGTACTTC
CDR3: CASSKLAVLYEQYF

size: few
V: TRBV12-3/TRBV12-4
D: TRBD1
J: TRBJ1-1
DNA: TGTGCCAGCATTCCGGGACAGGGGTTGAACACTGAAGCTTTCTTT
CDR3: CASIPGQGLNTEAFF

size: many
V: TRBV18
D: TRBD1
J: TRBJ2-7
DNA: TGTGCCAGCTCACGGGGACAGGGTTCGTTCTACGAGCAGTACTTC
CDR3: CASSRGQGSFYEQYF

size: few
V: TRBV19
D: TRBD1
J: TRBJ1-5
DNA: TGTGCCACCTCGGGACAGGGGCTGAATCAGCCCCAGCATTTT
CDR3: CATSGQGLNQPQHF

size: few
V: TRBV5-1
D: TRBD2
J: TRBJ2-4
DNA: TGCGCCAGCAGCTTGGTCGAGCGGGAGGCTTCCATTCAGTACTTC
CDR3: CASSLVEREASIQYF

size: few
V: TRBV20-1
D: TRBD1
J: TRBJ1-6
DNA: TGCAGTGCCAGACACAGGGGAGGCTATAATTCACCCCTCCACTTT
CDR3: CSARHRGGYNSPLHF

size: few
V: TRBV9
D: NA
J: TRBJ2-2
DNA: TGTGCCAGCAGCCCAGGGGACGCAACCGGGGAGCTGTTTTTT
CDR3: CASSPGDATGELFF

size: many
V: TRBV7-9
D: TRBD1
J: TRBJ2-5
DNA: TGTGCCAGCAGACCGGGACAGGGGTTAGAGACCCAGTACTTC
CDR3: CASRPGQGLETQYF

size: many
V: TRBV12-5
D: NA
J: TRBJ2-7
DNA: TGTGCTAGTCAGGCTTCTGGCCCTTCCTCCTACGAGCAGTACTTC
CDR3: CASQASGPSSYEQYF